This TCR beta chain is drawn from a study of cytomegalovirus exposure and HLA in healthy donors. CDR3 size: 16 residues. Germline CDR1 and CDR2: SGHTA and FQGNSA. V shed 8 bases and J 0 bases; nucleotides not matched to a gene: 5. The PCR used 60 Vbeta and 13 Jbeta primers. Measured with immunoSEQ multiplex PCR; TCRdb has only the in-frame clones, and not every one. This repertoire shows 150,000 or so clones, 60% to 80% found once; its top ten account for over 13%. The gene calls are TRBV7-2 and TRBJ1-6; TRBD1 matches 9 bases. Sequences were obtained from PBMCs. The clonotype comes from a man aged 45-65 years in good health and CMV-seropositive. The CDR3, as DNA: TGTGCCAGCCGGGGACAGGGAAGCTCCTATAATTCACCCCTCCACTTT. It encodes CASRGQGSSYNSPLHF.